One sample yielded the 28 T cell receptor beta chains listed below, sequenced in a study of CDR3 diversity in severe acne. TCRdb independently ran MiXCR on the PCR reads; one entry per CDR3 protein. The top ten clones hold around 10% of a sample with about 90,000 distinct CDR3 sequences, approximately 52% of them seen once. The sequenced material came from blood. These receptors all stem from a male donor in good health, serving as a control.

This clonotype was detected a few times. The V gene is TRBV7-9, the J gene TRBJ2-7; 7 bases line up with TRBD2. Germline CDR1 is SEHNR and CDR2 is FQNEAQ (reference sequence). The CDR3 sequence is 14 residues long. Trimming removed 1 base from V and 2 bases from J; junction bases left unmatched: 2. CDR3 amino acids: CASSLGGRAYEQYF. The CDR3 bases are TGTGCCAGCAGCTTAGGTGGGAGGGCCTACGAGCAGTACTTC.

This clonotype was counted only a few times. V usage is TRBV20-1 and J usage is TRBJ2-7; D remains ambiguous. The germline V and J ends were trimmed by 5 bases and 5 bases, with 19 bases remaining between them. There are 14 residues in the CDR3. CDR1 DFQATT and CDR2 SNEGSKA come from the germline V gene (reference sequence). In DNA, the CDR3 is TGCAGTGCTGCGGTGCCCACGGGTGGCAACGAGCAGTACTTC. Translating gives CSAAVPTGGNEQYF.

J is TRBJ2-7 and V is TRBV19; 7 bases are a match to TRBD1. Trimming cost V 1 base and J 5 bases; bases outside gene matches: 2. The CDR3 runs 13 residues. Germline assignment: CDR1 LNHDA and CDR2 SQIVND (reference sequence). CDR3 nucleotide sequence: TGTGCCAGTAGTATAGGACAGGGACACGAGCAGTACTTC. Its protein is CASSIGQGHEQYF.

There are a few counts of this clonotype. V is TRBV20-1 and J is TRBJ1-2; 8 bases agree with TRBD1. The CDR3 length is 16 residues. Germline CDR1 DFQATT, CDR2 SNEGSKA (reference sequence). J gave up 5 bases and V 3 bases, and 14 bases lay outside the gene matches. The CDR3 sequence is CSASSPGTGRVYGYTF. CDR3 DNA sequence: TGCAGTGCTAGTAGCCCCGGGACAGGAAGAGTTTATGGCTACACCTTC.

V is TRBV20-1 and J is TRBJ1-6, with D perhaps matching TRBD1 (6 bases). The CDR3 extends over 14 amino acids. The germline gives CDR1 DFQATT, CDR2 SNEGSKA (reference sequence). CDR3 nucleotides: TGCAGCGCACCGAACCAGGGGTGGAATTCACCCCTCCACTTT. This codes for CSAPNQGWNSPLHF.

This clonotype has just a few counts. The chain combines TRBV29-1 with TRBJ1-2; perhaps TRBD1 as D (5 bases). CDR1 is SQVTM, CDR2 ANQGSEA, per germline. Trimming removed 4 bases from V and 3 bases from J, with 9 bases in between. This CDR3 region has 12 residues. CDR3 region: CSVGGGDYGYTF. CDR3 DNA: TGCAGCGTTGGGGGGGGAGACTATGGCTACACCTTC.

The chain is built from TRBV13 and TRBJ1-1; D not resolved. This CDR3 is 16 amino acids long. Deletions cut 5 bases from V and 1 base from J, with 17 bases between. Germline values: CDR1 PRHDT, CDR2 FYEKMQ (reference sequence). CDR3 protein: CASSPCGLTRNTEAFF. The CDR3 DNA sequence: TGTGCCAGCAGCCCATGCGGACTGACAAGGAACACTGAAGCTTTCTTT.

This clonotype is a singleton in its sample. This likely comes from a read error, as the CDR3 has no conserved phenylalanine or tryptophan at its end. This rearrangement joins TRBV6-4 to TRBJ2-1; 11 bases match TRBD2. Germline CDR1 MRHNA, CDR2 SNTAGT. CDR3 length: 15 amino acids. The junction had 7 bases not matched to a gene; V was cut back by 6 bases and J by 6 bases. The CDR3 reads CASSSTSGGGNEQFP. The CDR3 nucleotides read TGTGCCAGCAGCTCTACTAGCGGGGGAGGCAATGAGCAGTTCCCC.

The V call is TRBV7-9, the J call TRBJ2-7, with 9 bases identical to TRBD1. Trimming at V came to 5 bases and at J to 3 bases, leaving 5 bases not matched to a gene. The germline gives CDR1 SEHNR, CDR2 FQNEAQ (reference sequence). The CDR3 length is 14 residues. CDR3 amino acids: CASSKRTGDYEQYF. The CDR3 DNA sequence: TGTGCCAGCAGCAAACGGACAGGGGACTACGAGCAGTACTTC.

This clonotype was counted at least ten times. The V call is TRBV5-1, the J call TRBJ2-7; D is unclear. The V gene lost 4 bases and the J gene lost 2 bases, with 16 bases spanning the gap. The length of the CDR3 is 15 residues. Germline CDR1 reads SGHRS; CDR2 reads YFSETQ. CDR3: CASSPEPTETYEQYF. Written as DNA, the CDR3 is TGCGCCAGCAGCCCGGAACCGACGGAAACCTACGAGCAGTACTTC.

CDR3 sequence reads: CSARAGGAYNEQFF. CDR3 bases: TGCAGTGCTCGAGCGGGAGGGGCCTACAATGAGCAGTTCTTC. The V gene is TRBV20-1, the J gene TRBJ2-7, with 10 bases that match TRBD2. The J call is in doubt because the DNA end fits TRBJ2-1 better. In germline, CDR1 is DFQATT, CDR2 SNEGSKA (reference sequence). This CDR3 contains 14 residues.

This clonotype has a count of ten or more. The gene calls are TRBV6-5 and TRBJ1-2, with D maybe TRBD1 (5 bases). Germline CDR1 and CDR2: MNHEY and SVGAGI. The CDR3 length is 16 residues. Trimming left V 6 bases short and J 5 bases short, with 22 bases between. The CDR3 sequence is CASRKGRDRCWYGYTF. In DNA, the CDR3 is TGTGCCAGCAGGAAAGGTCGGGACCGGTGTTGGTATGGCTACACCTTC.

V is TRBV13 and J is TRBJ2-3; weak D call: TRBD2 (6 bases). The germline V gene encodes CDR1 PRHDT and CDR2 FYEKMQ (reference sequence). The CDR3 spans 15 residues. V was trimmed by 8 bases and J by 1 base, leaving 16 bases between them. CDR3 residues: CASRTERARTDTQYF. CDR3 in DNA: TGTGCCAGCCGTACTGAGCGGGCCCGCACAGATACGCAGTATTTT.

This clonotype was seen many times. V is TRBV27 and J is TRBJ2-7; the match to TRBD1 covers 9 bases. CDR3 length equals 13 residues. V shed 4 bases, J shed 3 bases, and the junction held 1 base outside the gene matches. The germline CDR1 and CDR2 sequences are MNHEY and SMNVEV (reference sequence). The DNA for the CDR3 is TGTGCCAGCAGTTGGGGACAGGGCTACGAGCAGTACTTC. It is translated as CASSWGQGYEQYF.

For this clonotype: A much larger clonotype is one base distant, so this may be a read error. This chain uses TRBV25-1 with TRBJ1-1, with D unclear. CDR1 and CDR2 (germline): MGHDK, SYGVNS. This CDR3 is 16 amino acids long. CDR3 loop: CASSFVRETMNTEVFF. The CDR3 nucleotides read TGTGCCAGCAGTTTTGTAAGGGAAACCATGAACACTGAAGTTTTCTTT.

This clonotype has ten or more counts. The chain carries TRBV24-1 and TRBJ1-1; no clear D gene. CDR3 length: 11 amino acids. The germline V gene has CDR1 KGHDR and CDR2 SFDVKD. The V and J ends lost 6 bases and 6 bases respectively, with 7 bases between them. The CDR3 loop reads CATSYQSEAFF. The DNA of the CDR3 is TGTGCCACCAGTTATCAGTCTGAAGCTTTCTTT.

This clonotype was detected only a few times. The chain joins TRBV29-1 to TRBJ1-1, with 7 bases that match TRBD1. The CDR3 is made up of 14 amino acids. Germline trimming cut 5 bases from V and 0 bases from J; bases unmatched to any gene: 6. Germline V gene data show CDR1 as SQVTM and CDR2 as ANQGSEA. The CDR3 here is CSVTTGAMNTEAFF. The CDR3 DNA reads as TGCAGCGTTACCACAGGGGCGATGAACACTGAAGCTTTCTTT.

This sequence joins TRBV29-1 and TRBJ2-1; 10 bases are a match to TRBD1. The CDR3 extends over 13 amino acids. CDR1 and CDR2 (germline): SQVTM, ANQGSEA. Losses at the gene ends were 3 bases for V and 8 bases for J; bases not matched to a gene: 4. The CDR3: CSVEDRGSDEQFF. The CDR3 nucleotides are TGCAGCGTTGAGGACAGGGGGAGCGATGAGCAGTTCTTC.

This clonotype was detected ten times or more. J is TRBJ2-2 and V is TRBV19; 9 positions match TRBD2. This CDR3 contains 16 residues. Germline CDR1 is LNHDA and CDR2 is SQIVND (reference sequence). The V gene end was trimmed by 4 bases and the J gene end by 9 bases; junction bases not matched to a gene: 12. This CDR3 is CASSTRLGAGGRELFF. DNA for the CDR3: TGTGCCAGTAGTACGAGACTCGGAGCGGGAGGCAGGGAGCTGTTTTTT.

CDR3 loop: CASSASHPGQGVGYTF. CDR3 nucleotides: TGTGCCAGCAGCGCGTCTCATCCCGGACAGGGTGTAGGCTACACCTTC. The chain couples TRBV7-8 to TRBJ1-2; TRBD1 aligns across 8 bases. V shed 5 bases, J shed 8 bases, and the junction held 16 bases outside the gene matches. The CDR3 loop spans 16 amino acids. Germline lookup yields CDR1 SGHVS and CDR2 FQNEAQ.

This clonotype has ten or more counts. The chain recombines TRBV7-8 with TRBJ1-4; D unresolved. Germline V gene data show CDR1 as SGHVS and CDR2 as FQNEAQ. CDR3 length: 16 residues. The germline V and J ends were trimmed by 1 base and 0 bases, with 9 bases remaining between them. This chain's CDR3 is CASSLDSPATNEKLFF. CDR3 in DNA: TGTGCCAGCAGCTTAGATTCCCCTGCAACTAATGAAAAACTGTTTTTT.

This clonotype was seen a handful of times. The chain carries TRBV6-5 and TRBJ2-7, with D maybe TRBD1 (5 bases). CDR1 and CDR2 (germline): MNHEY, SVGAGI. V was pared by 10 bases and J by 5 bases, with 18 bases between. There are 13 residues in the CDR3. CDR3 loop: CAINRSLMDEQYF. CDR3 bases: TGTGCCATCAACAGGTCCTTGATGGACGAGCAGTACTTC.

This chain uses TRBV15 with TRBJ2-5; D is uncertain. The length of the CDR3 is 14 residues. The germline V gene has CDR1 LNHNV and CDR2 YYDKDF (reference sequence). V was clipped by 1 base and J by 9 bases, with 15 bases between them. CDR3 sequence reads: CATSRAEVAQPQYF. As DNA, the CDR3 is TGTGCCACCAGCAGAGCTGAGGTCGCTCAGCCCCAGTACTTC.

The chain joins TRBV5-4 to TRBJ2-1, with 16 bases that match TRBD2. The V gene's germline CDR1 is SGHNT and CDR2 YYREEE (reference sequence). J lost 2 bases, V lost 4 bases, and 3 bases had no gene match. CDR3 size: 17 residues. CDR3 residues: CASSPGTSGGAYNEQFF. DNA of the CDR3: TGTGCCAGCAGCCCCGGGACTAGCGGGGGGGCCTACAATGAGCAGTTCTTC.

The chain employs TRBV12-3 or TRBV12-4 and TRBJ1-5; 7 bases line up with TRBD1. J was trimmed by 6 bases and V by 5 bases; bases with no gene match: 1. The CDR3 covers 12 residues. Here the CDR3 DNA reads TGTGCCAGCAGTACAGGGGCTCAGCCCCAGCATTTT. It translates to CASSTGAQPQHF.

V usage is TRBV2 and J usage is TRBJ1-2; 7 bases align to TRBD1. V gave up 8 bases and J gave up 4 bases; unmatched junction bases: 4. This CDR3 is built from 12 residues. Germline V gene data show CDR1 as SNHLY and CDR2 as FYNNEI. The CDR3 DNA follows: TGTGCCAGCCCAGGGGGAAGCTATGGCTACACCTTC. Protein sequence: CASPGGSYGYTF.

The CDR3 sequence is CSATPGGDTEAFF. The CDR3 DNA reads as TGCAGTGCTACACCCGGAGGGGACACTGAAGCTTTCTTT. V usage is TRBV20-1 and J usage is TRBJ1-1; weak D call: TRBD1 (5 bases). V lost 4 bases to trimming and J lost 3 bases, with 12 bases between them. This CDR3 comprises 13 residues. Germline V gene sequence: CDR1 DFQATT, CDR2 SNEGSKA (reference sequence).

This clonotype was counted ten times or more. The chain is built from TRBV2 and TRBJ1-1; D is unresolved. CDR1 and CDR2 (germline): SNHLY, FYNNEI. The CDR3 sequence is 14 residues long. Trimming cost V 3 bases and J 4 bases, with 12 bases left between them. CDR3 residues: CASSDTLGFTEAFF. The DNA of the CDR3 is TGTGCCAGCAGTGACACTCTCGGGTTCACTGAAGCTTTCTTT.